A single sample gave rise to the 28 T cell receptor beta chains below, sequenced in a study of blood T cell repertoires in COVID-19. Sequencing used immunoSEQ multiplex PCR; TCRdb keeps in-frame clones, though not all of them. The sample lists around 99,000 clones, 65% to 90% occurring once. The source material was peripheral blood. All receptors derive from a woman of 80 years or more with active or convalescent COVID-19.

The rearrangement links TRBV19 to TRBJ2-3; 14 bases are shared with TRBD2. Germline CDR1 LNHDA, CDR2 SQIVND (reference sequence). The ends lost 3 bases at V and 9 bases at J; junction bases unmatched: 5. CDR3 length equals 15 residues. The DNA of the CDR3 is TGTGCCAGTAGTATTGGGACTAGCGGGAGTCCGACGCAGTATTTT. Translating gives CASSIGTSGSPTQYF.

The chain recombines TRBV6-5 with TRBJ2-1; TRBD1 matches 8 bases. The germline V gene has CDR1 MNHEY and CDR2 SVGAGI. The CDR3 sequence is 15 residues long. V trimming: 5 bases; J trimming: 6 bases; junction bases outside the gene matches: 9. Here the CDR3 reads CASSPSGQGLNEQFF. In DNA, the CDR3 is TGTGCCAGCAGTCCCTCCGGACAGGGTCTCAATGAGCAGTTCTTC.

The chain couples TRBV21-1 to TRBJ2-1; whether TRBD2, the table's D call, matches the DNA was not checked. TRBV21-1 is tagged as a pseudogene. This CDR3 region has 17 residues. The CDR3 region is CASSKGPGLAVNNEQFF. As DNA, the CDR3 is TGTGCCAGCAGCAAAGGCCCGGGACTAGCGGTGAACAATGAGCAGTTCTTC.

The table lists this clone with a few counts. Here the CDR3 reads CASSNYEQYF. CDR3 nucleotide sequence: TGTGCCAGCAGCAACTACGAGCAGTACTTC. The gene calls are TRBV12-3 or TRBV12-4 and TRBJ2-7; D uncertain. With 6 bases removed from V and 3 bases from J, the gap between germline ends came to 3 bases. CDR3 length equals 10 residues.

This rearrangement joins TRBV5-1 to TRBJ2-2, with 9 bases lining up with TRBD2. Trimming at V came to 2 bases and at J to 1 base, leaving 6 bases not matched to a gene. The germline CDR1 and CDR2 sequences are SGHRS and YFSETQ. The CDR3 covers 17 residues. The CDR3 loop reads CASSFGLAGLNTGELFF. For the CDR3, the DNA is TGCGCCAGCAGCTTCGGTCTAGCGGGGCTGAACACCGGGGAGCTGTTTTTT. The full variable domain, its missing parts supplied by reference TRBV5-1 and TRBJ2-2, is KAGVTQTPRYLIKTRGQQVTLSCSPISGHRSVSWYQQTPGQGLQFLFEYFSETQRNKGNFPGRFSGRQFSNSRSEMNVSTLELGDSALYLCASSFGLAGLNTGELFFGEGSRLTVL.

The chain couples TRBV7-9 to TRBJ1-2; D is possibly TRBD1 (5 bases). The CDR3 contains 16 residues. Germline-derived CDR1 and CDR2 are SEHNR and FQNEAQ (reference sequence). Trimming removed 5 bases at V and 0 bases at J, with 16 bases between. The CDR3 protein is CASSPNRGGPNYGYTF. The CDR3 DNA is TGTGCCAGCAGCCCCAATCGCGGGGGTCCTAACTATGGCTACACCTTC.

CDR3 nucleotide sequence: TGTGCCAGCAGTTACACAGGATCTTCTAACTATGGCTACACCTTC. Its translation: CASSYTGSSNYGYTF. The V call is TRBV27, the J call TRBJ1-2; possible D gene TRBD1, 5 bases. In germline, CDR1 is MNHEY, CDR2 SMNVEV (reference sequence). V shed 4 bases and J shed 0 bases, with 12 bases lying between them. This CDR3 is 15 amino acids long.

The chain uses TRBV11-2 and TRBJ2-2; D is unclear. Trimming removed 3 bases at V and 3 bases at J, with 5 bases between. Germline V gives CDR1 SGHAT, CDR2 FQNNGV. This CDR3 comprises 13 residues. The CDR3 is CASSFIDTGELFF. The CDR3 nucleotides read TGTGCCAGCAGCTTCATAGACACCGGGGAGCTGTTTTTT.

V usage is TRBV5-1 and J usage is TRBJ2-6; 7 nucleotides match TRBD1. CDR3 length equals 16 residues. CDR1 is SGHRS, CDR2 YFSETQ, per germline. Germline trimming cut 3 bases from V and 2 bases from J; bases unmatched to any gene: 5. CDR3 region: CASSYLGGAGANVLTF. As DNA, the CDR3 is TGCGCCAGCAGCTACTTAGGGGGCGCTGGGGCCAACGTCCTGACTTTC.

The V and J genes are TRBV19 and TRBJ2-1; 10 nucleotides line up with TRBD2. Germline V gene lookup returns CDR1 LNHDA and CDR2 SQIVND (reference sequence). J gave up 0 bases and V 4 bases, and 9 bases lay outside the gene matches. The CDR3 runs to 18 residues. Here the CDR3 DNA reads TGTGCCAGTAGTAAATGGACTAGCGGTATTGGCTCCTACAATGAGCAGTTCTTC. Translated, it gives CASSKWTSGIGSYNEQFF. Filled out from reference TRBV19 and TRBJ2-1, the complete variable domain reads DGGITQSPKYLFRKEGQNVTLSCEQNLNHDAMYWYRQDPGQGLRLIYYSQIVNDFQKGDIAEGYSVSREKKESFPLTVTSAQKNPTAFYLCASSKWTSGIGSYNEQFFGPGTRLTVL.

The sample holds one count of this clone. This chain links TRBV12-3 or TRBV12-4 with TRBJ1-5; tentative D call: TRBD1 (6 bases). V was clipped by 10 bases and J by 6 bases, with 13 bases between them. The CDR3 spans 12 residues. The DNA of the CDR3 is TGTGCCATAGGGGAGGGGGGTCAGCCCCAGCATTTT. This sequence encodes CAIGEGGQPQHF.

The CDR3 here is CASGSGSSQYF. CDR3 coding DNA: TGTGCCAGCGGAAGCGGGAGCTCGCAGTATTTT. This chain uses TRBV6-5 with TRBJ2-3; 8 nucleotides line up with TRBD2. Germline CDR1 MNHEY, CDR2 SVGAGI. The trim removed 8 bases at V and 10 bases at J, leaving 5 bases unmatched. The CDR3 runs 11 residues.

The chain uses TRBV5-1 and TRBJ2-3; TRBD2 aligns across 7 bases. Losses at the gene ends were 4 bases for V and 0 bases for J; bases not matched to a gene: 5. Germline CDR1 and CDR2: SGHRS and YFSETQ. The CDR3 sequence is 15 residues long. The CDR3 loop reads CASSPPGGSTDTQYF. The CDR3 coding sequence is TGCGCCAGCAGCCCCCCGGGGGGAAGCACAGATACGCAGTATTTT.

The V call is TRBV19, the J call TRBJ1-4; TRBD1 aligns across 8 bases. V lost 6 bases to trimming and J lost 5 bases; unmatched junction nucleotides: 11. The germline gives CDR1 LNHDA, CDR2 SQIVND (reference sequence). This CDR3 comprises 16 residues. The CDR3 nucleotides read TGTGCCAGTAGCCCCGGTGGACAGGGAAGAAATGAAAAACTGTTTTTT. This translates into CASSPGGQGRNEKLFF.

The CDR3 DNA reads TGTGCCAGCAGCTTACAGGCGGGGAACACTGAAGCTTTCTTT. It specifies CASSLQAGNTEAFF. The chain uses TRBV7-9 and TRBJ1-1, with unresolved D. The V gene lost 2 bases and the J gene lost 1 base, with 8 bases spanning the gap. Germline-derived CDR1 and CDR2 are SEHNR and FQNEAQ (reference sequence). There are 14 residues in the CDR3.

The gene calls are TRBV10-3 and TRBJ1-1, with TRBD1 as a possible D gene (5 bases). From germline, CDR1 is ENHRY and CDR2 SYGVKD. The CDR3 contains 13 residues. V lost 11 bases and J 4 bases, leaving 17 bases between the germline ends. The CDR3: CALKSQGGTEAFF. The CDR3 nucleotides are TGTGCCCTCAAATCGCAGGGTGGCACTGAAGCTTTCTTT.

The chain links TRBV6-5 to TRBJ1-1; no clear D. V was cut by 11 bases and J by 0 bases, with 10 bases left in between. Germline V gene sequence: CDR1 MNHEY, CDR2 SVGAGI. This CDR3 comprises 12 residues. CDR3 coding DNA: TGTGCCGGTAGAACGATGAACACTGAAGCTTTCTTT. It is translated as CAGRTMNTEAFF.

The CDR3 here is CASSFTQGGGELFF. CDR3 nucleotide sequence: TGTGCCAGCAGTTTTACCCAGGGAGGCGGGGAGCTGTTTTTT. J is TRBJ2-2 and V is TRBV27; TRBD2 is a possible D gene (6 bases). The germline CDR1 and CDR2 sequences are MNHEY and SMNVEV (reference sequence). The CDR3 is 14 amino acids. V gave up 3 bases and J gave up 7 bases, with 12 bases separating them.

The chain couples TRBV28 to TRBJ2-7; D is perhaps TRBD2 (7 bases). The germline gives CDR1 MDHEN, CDR2 SYDVKM. V was shortened by 3 bases and J by 4 bases, with 25 bases between the two germline ends. This CDR3 is built from 18 residues. The CDR3 DNA reads as TGTGCCAGCAGTTTGGCCCCGCTCTCGGGGGGCTTGATATACGAGCAGTACTTC. Protein: CASSLAPLSGGLIYEQYF.

This chain links TRBV18 with TRBJ1-1; D unclear. The germline CDR1 and CDR2 sequences are KGHSH and LQKENI. CDR3 size: 14 residues. Trimming left V 3 bases short and J 0 bases short, with 8 bases between. The CDR3 DNA reads as TGTGCCAGCTCACCGAGCACAGTGAACACTGAAGCTTTCTTT. Amino acid sequence: CASSPSTVNTEAFF.

The J gene is TRBJ1-1, the V gene TRBV2, with D tentatively TRBD1 (6 bases). V was clipped by 10 bases and J by 1 base, with 13 bases between them. This CDR3 is 13 amino acids long. The germline V gene has CDR1 SNHLY and CDR2 FYNNEI. CDR3 loop: CANQGFGNTEAFF. CDR3 nucleotides: TGTGCCAACCAGGGGTTTGGGAACACTGAAGCTTTCTTT.

The V and J genes are TRBV30 and TRBJ2-5, with D perhaps TRBD2 (5 bases). The CDR3 has 13 amino acids. V shed 2 bases and J shed 1 base, with 8 bases lying between them. CDR1 is GTSNPN, CDR2 SVGIG, per germline (reference sequence). The CDR3 DNA sequence: TGTGCCTGGAGTCGGGATACCCAAGAGACCCAGTACTTC. The encoded protein is CAWSRDTQETQYF.

The chain combines TRBV11-2 with TRBJ1-2; the match to TRBD1 covers 9 bases. Losses at the gene ends were 5 bases for V and 2 bases for J; bases not matched to a gene: 6. Per germline, CDR1 SGHAT and CDR2 FQNNGV. The CDR3 length is 15 residues. The CDR3 loop reads CASSPGTGKNYGYTF. DNA of the CDR3: TGTGCCAGCAGCCCTGGGACAGGGAAGAACTATGGCTACACCTTC.

V usage is TRBV5-5 and J usage is TRBJ1-6; 9 bases align to TRBD1. Germline CDR1 reads SGHKS; CDR2 reads YYEKEE (reference sequence). The CDR3 spans 16 residues. V shed 0 bases and J 10 bases; nucleotides not matched to a gene: 8. CDR3 amino acids: CASSLDGTGLGSPLHF. The CDR3 nucleotides read TGTGCCAGCAGCTTGGACGGGACAGGGTTAGGATCACCCCTCCACTTT.

The chain uses TRBV5-6 and TRBJ2-3, with D uncertain. The ends were cut back, 4 bases at V and 1 base at J, with 13 bases in the middle. Germline loops: CDR1 SGHDT, CDR2 YYEEEE. The CDR3 covers 15 residues. CDR3 coding DNA: TGTGCCAGCAGCCCCGGTCCTAGTGGCACAGATACGCAGTATTTT. Encoded protein: CASSPGPSGTDTQYF.

The count of this clone is one. V and J are TRBV5-1 and TRBJ2-5; D is ambiguous. This CDR3 is built from 13 residues. V lost 0 bases and J 2 bases, leaving 5 bases between the germline ends. Germline V gives CDR1 SGHRS, CDR2 YFSETQ. CDR3 loop: CASSLGTQETQYF. The CDR3 region has the DNA TGCGCCAGCAGCTTGGGTACACAAGAGACCCAGTACTTC.

In its sample, this clone was seen a few times. This sequence joins TRBV5-6 and TRBJ2-2, with D maybe TRBD1 (6 bases). Trimming removed 4 bases from V and 3 bases from J, with 16 bases in between. CDR3 length: 16 amino acids. Per the germline V gene, CDR1 is SGHDT and CDR2 is YYEEEE. CDR3 sequence reads: CASSIRGFSDTGELFF. CDR3 nucleotides: TGTGCCAGCAGCATTAGGGGGTTCTCAGACACCGGGGAGCTGTTTTTT.

This clone has more than one count but fewer than ten. The chain employs TRBV14 and TRBJ2-1; 9 nucleotides agree with TRBD2. Germline trimming cut 3 bases from V and 6 bases from J; bases unmatched to any gene: 21. Germline assignment: CDR1 SGHDN and CDR2 FVKESK. CDR3 size: 20 residues. CDR3 region: CASSHDGSGLAGFILNEQFF. The CDR3 bases are TGTGCCAGCAGCCACGACGGCTCGGGGCTAGCGGGGTTCATTCTCAATGAGCAGTTCTTC.